One and the same sample provided the 2 T cell receptor beta chains below, sequenced in a study of T cells after yellow fever vaccination. In TCRdb, the 5' RACE reads were re-called with MiXCR into one record per CDR3 protein. Among just under 600,000 distinct CDR3 sequences, about 13% were seen once, and the ten largest hold more than 12%. The input for sequencing was PBMCs, taken on the day of the yellow fever booster vaccination. These receptors were taken from a young man who received the YFV17D yellow fever vaccine.

This clonotype was found a few times. The CDR3 DNA reads TGCGCCAGCAGCTTGGCCCGGACAGGGGGTTATCAAGAGACCCAGTACTTC. Encoded protein: CASSLARTGGYQETQYF. The chain links TRBV5-1 to TRBJ2-5; 10 positions match TRBD1. This CDR3 has 17 amino acids. Losses at the gene ends were 0 bases for V and 2 bases for J; bases not matched to a gene: 7. Germline V lookup: CDR1 SGHRS, CDR2 YFSETQ.

V gene TRBV11-2 combines with J gene TRBJ2-5; maybe TRBD2 (6 bases). This CDR3 contains 16 residues. Between the trimmed V and J ends, which lost 3 bases and 5 bases, there was a span of 19 bases. In germline, CDR1 is SGHAT, CDR2 FQNNGV. The DNA for the CDR3 is TGTGCCAGCAGCTTCAACCGGGGGTTCAGTGCCGAGACCCAGTACTTC. Its translation is CASSFNRGFSAETQYF.